Listed here are 16 T cell receptor beta chains from one sample, sequenced in a study of T cells in Graves' hyperthyroidism and ophthalmopathy. Researchers amplified the TCR beta CDR3 regions from RNA transcripts. The study used the HTBI primer set for a first-round RT-PCR of the TCR CDR3. TCRdb ran MiXCR on the multiplex PCR reads and lists one entry per CDR3 protein. The sample gives 700,000 or so distinct CDR3 sequences, around 17% of which show up once; under 8.5% is in the top ten. Sequencing was done on a sample of blood. All receptors derive from a man aged 18 to 30 with Graves' hyperthyroidism.

The genes are TRBV4-3 and TRBJ2-1; TRBD2 agrees at 14 bases. The CDR3 runs to 17 residues. Trimming took 2 bases from V and 8 from J; bases not matched to a gene: 8. Germline loops: CDR1 LGHNA, CDR2 YSLEER. This CDR3 is CASSQIRLAGGLHEQFF. The CDR3 nucleotides read TGCGCCAGCAGCCAAATCAGACTAGCGGGAGGGTTGCATGAGCAGTTCTTC.

This clonotype appeared many times. This chain links TRBV25-1 with TRBJ2-7; 8 nucleotides line up with TRBD1. The germline CDR1 and CDR2 sequences are MGHDK and SYGVNS. The CDR3 has 14 amino acids. Unmatched junction bases numbered 3, after V lost 2 bases and J lost 3 bases. The CDR3 sequence: CASSESTGGYEQYF. The CDR3 region has the DNA TGTGCCAGCAGTGAAAGCACAGGGGGCTACGAGCAGTACTTC.

The chain carries TRBV3-1 and TRBJ2-6, with a weak D call TRBD2 (5 bases). Germline-derived CDR1 and CDR2 are LGHDT and YNNKEL (reference sequence). The V gene lost 4 bases and the J gene lost 0 bases, with 13 bases spanning the gap. The CDR3 sequence is 17 residues long. In DNA, the CDR3 is TGTGCCAGCAGCCCGCGGGTGACTTTCTCTGGGGCCAACGTCCTGACTTTC. Protein sequence: CASSPRVTFSGANVLTF.

CDR3 region: CASSELVLRQRLFPNEQFF. Written as DNA, the CDR3 is TGCGCCAGCAGTGAGTTGGTGTTAAGACAGAGACTCTTTCCCAATGAGCAGTTCTTC. This chain connects TRBV10-2 to TRBJ2-1; D is perhaps TRBD1 (5 bases). V was trimmed by 1 base and J by 6 bases, leaving 25 bases between them. Looked up from germline, CDR1 is WSHSY and CDR2 is SAAADI. The CDR3 loop spans 19 amino acids.

The chain has TRBV5-1 and TRBJ2-7, with a tentative D call TRBD1 (5 bases). Germline V gene sequence: CDR1 SGHRS, CDR2 YFSETQ. Trimming pared 2 bases from V and 2 bases from J, leaving 8 bases between. The CDR3 covers 13 residues. Here the CDR3 reads CASSFGHPYEQYF. The CDR3 DNA reads as TGCGCCAGCAGCTTTGGACATCCCTACGAGCAGTACTTC.

This clonotype was counted between two and nine times. The chain employs TRBV2 and TRBJ2-5; TRBD2 might be the D (6 bases). Trimming cost V 5 bases and J 5 bases, with 21 bases left between them. CDR1 is SNHLY, CDR2 FYNNEI, per germline. The CDR3 contains 16 residues. This chain's CDR3 is CASSSPTGRHGETQYF. For the CDR3, the DNA is TGTGCCAGCAGTTCTCCGACGGGGAGGCACGGGGAGACCCAGTACTTC.

The rearrangement links TRBV4-1 to TRBJ1-2; perhaps TRBD1 as D (6 bases). The CDR3 is 14 residues long. V was pared by 0 bases and J by 7 bases, with 12 bases between. CDR1 MGHRA and CDR2 YSYEKL come from the germline V gene. The CDR3 is CASSQDGTLPGYTF. For the CDR3, the DNA is TGCGCCAGCAGCCAAGACGGGACATTGCCTGGCTACACCTTC.

In this sample, this clonotype turned up many times. V usage is TRBV7-2 and J usage is TRBJ2-7; perhaps TRBD2 as D (6 bases). Germline V lookup: CDR1 SGHTA, CDR2 FQGNSA. Trimming removed 1 base at V and 6 bases at J, with 16 bases between. This CDR3 has 15 amino acids. In nucleotides, the CDR3 is TGTGCCAGCAGCTTAGTGGGCGGGACCCTTGGCGAGCAGTACTTC. The encoded protein is CASSLVGGTLGEQYF.

This clonotype was picked up many times. The rearrangement joins TRBV20-1 to TRBJ2-7, with 8 positions matching TRBD2. CDR1 is DFQATT, CDR2 SNEGSKA, per germline (reference sequence). With 4 bases clipped from V and 3 bases from J, the junction kept 5 bases outside the gene matches. The CDR3 consists of 13 residues. This CDR3 reads CSATGTRDYEQYF. In DNA form, the CDR3 reads TGCAGTGCTACCGGGACTAGGGACTACGAGCAGTACTTC.

This clonotype was counted between two and nine times. The rearrangement links TRBV9 to TRBJ2-2; unclear D gene. CDR3 length: 14 amino acids. Trimming took off 0 bases at V and 4 bases at J, with 7 bases between the two ends. Germline V gives CDR1 SGDLS, CDR2 YYNGEE. As DNA, the CDR3 is TGTGCCAGCAGCGTAGAACCCCGCACCGGGGAGCTGTTTTTT. It is translated as CASSVEPRTGELFF.

J is TRBJ2-7 and V is TRBV18; D possibly corresponds to TRBD1 (6 bases). Germline V gene lookup returns CDR1 KGHSH and CDR2 LQKENI. There are 13 residues in the CDR3. The germline V and J ends were trimmed by 4 bases and 6 bases, with 13 bases remaining between them. CDR3: CASSRGQSGEQYF. The CDR3, as DNA: TGTGCCAGCTCACGAGGACAGAGCGGCGAGCAGTACTTC.

This clonotype has ten or more counts. The chain has TRBV20-1 and TRBJ2-1; no firm D call. CDR3 length: 12 residues. V lost 1 base and J lost 6, with 7 bases in between. CDR1 is DFQATT and CDR2 is SNEGSKA in the germline V gene (reference sequence). The CDR3 loop reads CSARGGRNEQFF. The CDR3 DNA follows: TGCAGTGCTAGAGGGGGTCGCAATGAGCAGTTCTTC.

Notes on this clonotype: This may arise from a read error, as a much more abundant clone is one base away. The rearrangement uses TRBV9 and TRBJ2-7; a weak D match, TRBD2 (6 bases). The CDR3 is made up of 13 amino acids. Germline V lookup: CDR1 SGDLS, CDR2 YYNGEE. CDR3 protein: CTSSVGLKGEQYF. CDR3 DNA: TGTACCAGCAGCGTAGGACTAAAAGGGGAGCAGTACTTC.

This clonotype has a count of ten or more. The V call is TRBV7-2, the J call TRBJ1-3, with 7 positions matching TRBD1. The CDR3 loop spans 15 amino acids. Trimming at V came to 3 bases and at J to 4 bases, leaving 6 bases not matched to a gene. Germline-derived CDR1 and CDR2 are SGHTA and FQGNSA. CDR3 nucleotide sequence: TGTGCCAGCAGCTTTAGTAGGGGGCGAGGAAACACCATATATTTT. It specifies CASSFSRGRGNTIYF.

The chain has TRBV20-1 and TRBJ2-1; the D gene is possibly TRBD1 (5 bases). From germline, CDR1 is DFQATT and CDR2 SNEGSKA (reference sequence). The V end lost 3 bases, the J end lost 9 bases, and 9 bases lay between the germline ends. The CDR3 sequence is 11 residues long. CDR3: CSARGRGEQFF. The CDR3 DNA follows: TGCAGTGCTAGGGGGCGCGGTGAGCAGTTCTTC.

The table lists this clonotype with many counts. The J gene is TRBJ2-7, the V gene TRBV27, with D possibly being TRBD2 (5 bases). This CDR3 region has 14 residues. The ends were cut back, 4 bases at V and 0 bases at J, with 10 bases in the middle. CDR1 is MNHEY, CDR2 SMNVEV, per germline (reference sequence). In nucleotides, the CDR3 is TGTGCCAGCAGTTCACGGGGTCTCTCCTACGAGCAGTACTTC. Its translation is CASSSRGLSYEQYF.